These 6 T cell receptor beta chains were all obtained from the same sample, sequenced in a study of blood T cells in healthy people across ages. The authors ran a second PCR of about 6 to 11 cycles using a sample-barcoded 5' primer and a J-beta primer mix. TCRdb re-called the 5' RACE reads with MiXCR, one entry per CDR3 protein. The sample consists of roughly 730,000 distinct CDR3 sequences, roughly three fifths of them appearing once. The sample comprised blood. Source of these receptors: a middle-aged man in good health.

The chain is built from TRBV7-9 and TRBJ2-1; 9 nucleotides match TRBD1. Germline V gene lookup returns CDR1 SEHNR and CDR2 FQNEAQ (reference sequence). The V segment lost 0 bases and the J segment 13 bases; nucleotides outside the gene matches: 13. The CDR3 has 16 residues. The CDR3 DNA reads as TGTGCCAGCAGCTTAGCGGGGGACAGGGAGCAGAGGGGTCAGTTCTTC. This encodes CASSLAGDREQRGQFF.

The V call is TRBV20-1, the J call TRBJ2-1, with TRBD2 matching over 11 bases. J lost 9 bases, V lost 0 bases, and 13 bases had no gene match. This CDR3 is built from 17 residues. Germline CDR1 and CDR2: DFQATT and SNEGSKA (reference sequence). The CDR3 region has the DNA TGCAGTGCTAGAGATCCAAGACTAGCGGGGTTGGGGAGTGAGCAGTTCTTC. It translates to CSARDPRLAGLGSEQFF.

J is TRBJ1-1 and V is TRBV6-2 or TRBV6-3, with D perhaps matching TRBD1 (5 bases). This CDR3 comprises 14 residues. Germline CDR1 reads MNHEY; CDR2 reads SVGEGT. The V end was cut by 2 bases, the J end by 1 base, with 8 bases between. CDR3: CASSYVGQNTEAFF. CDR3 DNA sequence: TGTGCCAGCAGTTACGTGGGGCAGAACACTGAAGCTTTCTTT.

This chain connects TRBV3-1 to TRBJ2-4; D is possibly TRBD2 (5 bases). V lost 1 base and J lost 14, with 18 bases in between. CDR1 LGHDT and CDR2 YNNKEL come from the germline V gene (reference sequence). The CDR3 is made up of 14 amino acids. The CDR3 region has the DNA TGTGCCAGCAGCCAAGGAATGGCAGGAGTGAGGGAGTACTTC. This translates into CASSQGMAGVREYF.

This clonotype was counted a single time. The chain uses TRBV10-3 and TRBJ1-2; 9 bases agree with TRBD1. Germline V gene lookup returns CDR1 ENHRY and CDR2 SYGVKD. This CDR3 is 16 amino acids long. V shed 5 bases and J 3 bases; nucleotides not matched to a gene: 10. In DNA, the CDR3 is TGTGCCATCAGTACCCGGGACAGGGTGACGGACTATGGCTACACCTTC. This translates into CAISTRDRVTDYGYTF.

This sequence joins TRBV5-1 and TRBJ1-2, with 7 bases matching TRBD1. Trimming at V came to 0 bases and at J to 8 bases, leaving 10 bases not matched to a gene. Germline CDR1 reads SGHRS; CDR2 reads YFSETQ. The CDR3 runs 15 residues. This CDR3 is CASSLDDRVLGGYTF. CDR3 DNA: TGCGCCAGCAGCTTGGACGACAGGGTGCTTGGGGGCTACACCTTC.